These 20 T cell receptor beta chains came from one sample sequenced in a study of shared clonotypes between healthy human individuals. Measured with immunoSEQ multiplex PCR; TCRdb has only the in-frame clones, and not every one. This sample has approximately 2.5 million clones, with over 85% found just once. The sample was naive CD4+ T cells from PBMCs. The subset is: CD45RA+ positively selected. The source is a young man in good health. Some clones in this sample may be carry-over from other donors' samples.

The chain joins TRBV18 to TRBJ2-5; 10 positions agree with TRBD2. V dropped 2 bases and J dropped 4; count of bases not matched to a gene: 1. This CDR3 contains 14 residues. Per germline, CDR1 KGHSH and CDR2 LQKENI. The CDR3 loop reads CASSPIAGGETQYF. The DNA of the CDR3 is TGTGCCAGCTCACCAATAGCGGGAGGAGAGACCCAGTACTTC. Filled out from reference TRBV18 and TRBJ2-5, the complete variable domain reads NAGVMQNPRHLVRRRGQEARLRCSPMKGHSHVYWYRQLPEEGLKFMVYLQKENIIDESGMPKERFSAEFPKEGPSILRIQQVVRGDSAAYFCASSPIAGGETQYFGPGTRLLVL.

The chain combines TRBV28 with TRBJ1-2, with 11 nucleotides matching TRBD1. V shed 3 bases and J 5 bases; nucleotides not matched to a gene: 8. This CDR3 is built from 16 residues. From germline, CDR1 is MDHEN and CDR2 SYDVKM. For the CDR3, the DNA is TGTGCCAGCAGTTTGGGAGGGACAGGGGGAGGGTATGGCTACACCTTC. This sequence encodes CASSLGGTGGGYGYTF.

This chain links TRBV13 with TRBJ2-3; 7 bases align to TRBD2. V shed 5 bases, J shed 4 bases, and the junction held 6 bases outside the gene matches. Per the germline V gene, CDR1 is PRHDT and CDR2 is FYEKMQ (reference sequence). The CDR3 is 14 amino acids. As DNA, the CDR3 is TGTGCCAGCAGCGGCAGGGAGGGCTCAGATACGCAGTATTTT. This gives the protein CASSGREGSDTQYF.

As regards this clone: The same CDR3 arises from other DNA sequences in this sample as well. The rearrangement joins TRBV5-4 to TRBJ1-5, with D uncertain. V gave up 0 bases and J gave up 4 bases, with 5 bases separating them. Looked up from germline, CDR1 is SGHNT and CDR2 is YYREEE (reference sequence). CDR3 length equals 13 residues. CDR3 nucleotides: TGTGCCAGCAGCTTGGCGGGGAATCAGCCCCAGCATTTT. Protein product: CASSLAGNQPQHF.

This chain uses TRBV5-1 with TRBJ2-2; 9 positions agree with TRBD1. With 4 bases clipped from V and 5 bases from J, the junction kept 9 bases outside the gene matches. The CDR3 spans 16 residues. Looked up from germline, CDR1 is SGHRS and CDR2 is YFSETQ. The CDR3 sequence is CASSARPGTGTGELFF. The CDR3 DNA reads TGCGCCAGCAGCGCCCGTCCCGGGACAGGGACCGGGGAGCTGTTTTTT.

Concerning this clone: This specimen includes other DNA sequences encoding the same CDR3. The chain uses TRBV7-2 and TRBJ2-7; 7 bases fit TRBD2. The V and J ends lost 2 bases and 3 bases, in that order; junction bases with no gene match: 4. From germline, CDR1 is SGHTA and CDR2 FQGNSA. This CDR3 contains 14 residues. DNA for the CDR3: TGTGCCAGCAGCTTAAGAGCTAGCGGCTACGAGCAGTACTTC. This gives the protein CASSLRASGYEQYF.

The chain has TRBV9 and TRBJ2-7; 7 nucleotides agree with TRBD2. V dropped 0 bases and J dropped 7; count of bases not matched to a gene: 10. This CDR3 region has 15 residues. CDR1 and CDR2 from the germline V gene are SGDLS and YYNGEE. The CDR3 is CASSVAAGEAREQYF. The CDR3 DNA sequence: TGTGCCAGCAGCGTAGCCGCGGGAGAGGCGCGAGAGCAGTACTTC.

In its sample, this clone was seen a few times. The same CDR3 is also encoded by other DNA sequences in this sample. The chain carries TRBV30 and TRBJ1-5; D possibly corresponds to TRBD1 (6 bases). The CDR3 runs to 13 residues. Germline V gene data show CDR1 as GTSNPN and CDR2 as SVGIG (reference sequence). V gave up 0 bases and J gave up 5 bases, with 8 bases separating them. DNA for the CDR3: TGTGCCTGGAGTGTAGGGGGGCATCAGCCCCAGCATTTT. Protein sequence: CAWSVGGHQPQHF. The entire variable domain, with the rest obtained from reference TRBV30 and TRBJ1-5, is as follows: SQTIHQWPATLVQPVGSPLSLECTVEGTSNPNLYWYRQAAGRGLQLLFYSVGIGQISSEVPQNLSASRPQDRQFILSSKKLLLSDSGFYLCAWSVGGHQPQHFGDGTRLSIL.

V is TRBV27 and J is TRBJ1-1, with a possible D match to TRBD1 (5 bases). V was cut by 6 bases and J by 3 bases, with 17 bases left in between. The CDR3 spans 15 residues. Germline assignment: CDR1 MNHEY and CDR2 SMNVEV (reference sequence). CDR3 bases: TGTGCCAGCAGCGCCACAGGCCTCAGGGACACTGAAGCTTTCTTT. Residues: CASSATGLRDTEAFF.

The chain couples TRBV6-5 to TRBJ2-3; a weak D match, TRBD1 (6 bases). Germline assignment: CDR1 MNHEY and CDR2 SVGAGI. This CDR3 comprises 15 residues. V was pared by 2 bases and J by 1 base, with 10 bases between. CDR3 nucleotide sequence: TGTGCCAGCAGTTACACGACAGGAGGCACAGATACGCAGTATTTT. Residues: CASSYTTGGTDTQYF.

This chain connects TRBV4-2 to TRBJ2-3, with 8 bases aligning to TRBD2. The CDR3 length is 15 residues. V shed 8 bases, J shed 3 bases, and the junction held 10 bases outside the gene matches. The germline V gene has CDR1 LGHNA and CDR2 YNFKEQ. The CDR3 spells CASSTAGGRTDTQYF. The CDR3 DNA is TGTGCCAGCTCCACGGCGGGAGGTCGGACAGATACGCAGTATTTT.

V and J are TRBV18 and TRBJ2-1; TRBD1 is a possible D gene (6 bases). Germline CDR1 KGHSH, CDR2 LQKENI. This CDR3 is 17 amino acids long. V was trimmed by 4 bases and J by 9 bases, leaving 25 bases between them. CDR3 protein: CASSQSLSGESFGEQFF. DNA of the CDR3: TGTGCCAGCTCACAATCCCTATCAGGGGAGAGCTTTGGTGAGCAGTTCTTC. The variable domain in full, with the rest retrieved from reference TRBV18 and TRBJ2-1, is NAGVMQNPRHLVRRRGQEARLRCSPMKGHSHVYWYRQLPEEGLKFMVYLQKENIIDESGMPKERFSAEFPKEGPSILRIQQVVRGDSAAYFCASSQSLSGESFGEQFFGPGTRLTVL.

The chain carries TRBV29-1 and TRBJ2-3; D possibly corresponds to TRBD2 (5 bases). Germline CDR1 is SQVTM and CDR2 is ANQGSEA. This CDR3 contains 16 residues. The V end lost 1 base, the J end lost 0 bases, and 14 bases lay between the germline ends. The CDR3 loop reads CSVEGLSALSTDTQYF. As DNA, the CDR3 is TGCAGCGTTGAAGGGCTTAGCGCCCTTAGCACAGATACGCAGTATTTT.

The chain joins TRBV2 to TRBJ2-1, with TRBD2 identical over 7 bases. CDR1 SNHLY and CDR2 FYNNEI come from the germline V gene. Germline trimming cut 7 bases from V and 3 bases from J; bases unmatched to any gene: 3. There are 13 residues in the CDR3. CDR3 bases: TGTGCCAGCACGCGGGAGTACTACAATGAGCAGTTCTTC. It encodes CASTREYYNEQFF.

The CDR3 DNA reads as TGTGCCAGCAGTCAATCGGCCACCTGGCCCTACAATGAGCAGTTCTTC. This sequence encodes CASSQSATWPYNEQFF. V and J are TRBV6-6 and TRBJ2-1, with D hard to call. V dropped 5 bases and J dropped 2 bases, with 16 bases sitting between them. Germline CDR1 and CDR2: MNHNY and SVGAGI (reference sequence). The CDR3 covers 16 residues.

V usage is TRBV6-5 and J usage is TRBJ1-2; D remains unclear. V lost 6 bases and J 4 bases, leaving 18 bases between the germline ends. CDR1 is MNHEY and CDR2 is SVGAGI in the germline V gene. This CDR3 is 15 amino acids long. In DNA, the CDR3 is TGTGCCAGCAGACCTACCGGGCCCTTGGGCTATGGCTACACCTTC. It is translated as CASRPTGPLGYGYTF.

The V gene is TRBV29-1, the J gene TRBJ1-2; no firm D call. V was trimmed by 4 bases and J by 0 bases, leaving 18 bases between them. The CDR3 runs to 16 residues. In germline, CDR1 is SQVTM, CDR2 ANQGSEA. CDR3 amino acids: CSVGEPAKTPNYGYTF. The CDR3 bases are TGCAGCGTTGGGGAACCCGCTAAAACACCTAACTATGGCTACACCTTC. Filled out from reference TRBV29-1 and TRBJ1-2, the complete variable domain reads SAVISQKPSRDICQRGTSLTIQCQVDSQVTMMFWYRQQPGQSLTLIATANQGSEATYESGFVIDKFPISRPNLTFSTLTVSNMSPEDSSIYLCSVGEPAKTPNYGYTFGSGTRLTVV.

As regards this clone: A read error may explain this, as a much larger clone is one base away. The V and J genes are TRBV5-6 and TRBJ2-1, with D possibly matching TRBD2 (5 bases). V was trimmed by 3 bases and J by 0 bases, leaving 10 bases between them. Germline V gene sequence: CDR1 SGHDT, CDR2 YYEEEE. The length of the CDR3 is 15 residues. The CDR3 coding sequence is TGTGCCAGCAGCTCCCTGGGGAGCTCCTACAATGAGCAGTTCTTC. Amino acids: CASSSLGSSYNEQFF.

The J gene is TRBJ2-3, the V gene TRBV5-1; D gene ambiguous. In germline, CDR1 is SGHRS, CDR2 YFSETQ. The V gene lost 3 bases and the J gene lost 0 bases, with 14 bases spanning the gap. CDR3 length: 16 residues. CDR3: CASSWGQHKSTDTQYF. The CDR3 DNA reads TGCGCCAGCAGCTGGGGTCAACACAAGAGCACAGATACGCAGTATTTT.

To note about this clone: In this CDR3 the conserved last residue, phenylalanine or tryptophan, is missing, so a read error is likely. The rearrangement uses TRBV6-5 and TRBJ1-5; D unclear. The germline V gene encodes CDR1 MNHEY and CDR2 SVGAGI. CDR3 length equals 13 residues. V lost 0 bases, J lost 7 bases, and 7 bases lay in between. CDR3 residues: CASSYSIGQPQHL. The CDR3 DNA reads TGTGCCAGCAGTTACTCGATCGGACAGCCCCAGCATCTT.